The clone carrying this T cell receptor beta chain was detected a few times. The CDR3 runs to 13 residues. The germline V gene encodes CDR1 SNHLY and CDR2 FYNNEI. Trimming shortened V by 8 bases and J by 5 bases, and 12 bases separated the two germline ends. The sample belongs to a study of spatial heterogeneity in lung cancer. Background on the study: The donors comprised about 69 untreated early-stage non-small cell lung cancer patients. Alpha-chain detections were consistently fewer than beta-chain detections among the sequences.

Individual TCR cDNA molecules each bore their own unique molecular identifier. TCRdb analysed the 5' RACE reads with MiXCR anew, one entry per CDR3 protein. Among some 120,000 distinct CDR3 sequences listed, less than 15% were seen once. Time point meaning: blood at routine non-recurrence follow-up after resection. Whole RNA was taken from tumor, nontumor lung or frozen PBMC; it was then sequenced unsorted. The material was PBMCs, obtained at follow-up. The rearrangement links TRBV2 to TRBJ1-4; D not resolved. This TCR was sampled from a male donor with early-stage non-small cell lung cancer. The CDR3 sequence is CASRWQENEKLFF. CDR3 nucleotides: TGTGCCAGCCGGTGGCAGGAAAATGAAAAACTGTTTTTT. The variable domain in full, completed from reference TRBV2 and TRBJ1-4, reads EPEVTQTPSHQVTQMGQEVILRCVPISNHLYFYWYRQILGQKVEFLVSFYNNEISEKSEIFDDQFSVERPDGSNFTLKIRSTKLEDSAMYFCASRWQENEKLFFGSGTQLSVL.